These 26 T cell receptor beta chains share one sample of origin, sequenced in a study of shared clonotypes between healthy human individuals. Sequencing was performed with immunoSEQ multiplex PCR; in TCRdb, only in-frame clones are kept and a portion is missing. The top ten hold 13% of the sample, which has 450,000 to 500,000 clones, 70% to 80% seen once. The sample comprised PBMCs. The source of these receptors is a woman in her forties in good health. Some clones in this sample may be carry-over from other donors' samples.

Only a few counts were recorded for this clone. V and J are TRBV2 and TRBJ1-2; unclear D gene. This CDR3 contains 11 residues. The V and J ends lost 7 bases and 4 bases respectively, with 7 bases between them. The germline CDR1 and CDR2 sequences are SNHLY and FYNNEI. This CDR3 is CASTLTYGYTF. In DNA, the CDR3 is TGTGCCAGCACCCTGACCTATGGCTACACCTTC.

The CDR3 protein is CAFRDRAVGELFF. The CDR3 DNA sequence: TGTGCCTTCCGGGACAGGGCTGTCGGGGAGCTGTTTTTT. J is TRBJ2-2 and V is TRBV30; 9 bases align to TRBD1. Trimming at V came to 7 bases and at J to 7 bases, leaving 7 bases not matched to a gene. Germline-derived CDR1 and CDR2 are GTSNPN and SVGIG (reference sequence). The CDR3 is made up of 13 amino acids.

This clone was counted a single time. This chain links TRBV7-8 with TRBJ2-5, with 7 bases matching TRBD2. J gave up 5 bases and V 2 bases, and 5 bases lay outside the gene matches. Germline CDR1 is SGHVS and CDR2 is FQNEAQ. The length of the CDR3 is 14 residues. CDR3 residues: CASSLRASGETQYF. The CDR3, as DNA: TGTGCCAGCAGCTTAAGAGCTAGCGGCGAGACCCAGTACTTC.

The CDR3 reads CAWSIRAGGPDTQYF. The DNA of the CDR3 is TGTGCCTGGAGTATTCGAGCGGGAGGGCCGGATACGCAGTATTTT. The chain combines TRBV30 with TRBJ2-3; 10 positions match TRBD2. Germline lookup yields CDR1 GTSNPN and CDR2 SVGIG (reference sequence). The CDR3 spans 15 residues. Trimming took 2 bases from V and 6 from J; bases not matched to a gene: 8.

The chain links TRBV6-5 to TRBJ2-6; D is ambiguous. Germline V gives CDR1 MNHEY, CDR2 SVGAGI. This CDR3 comprises 13 residues. V gave up 7 bases and J gave up 0 bases, with 4 bases separating them. The CDR3 sequence: CASTPSGANVLTF. The DNA of the CDR3 is TGTGCCAGCACTCCCTCTGGGGCCAACGTCCTGACTTTC.

This clone was seen only a few times. The rearrangement joins TRBV10-1 to TRBJ2-2; D is unresolved. The CDR3 has 16 residues. The V end was cut by 0 bases, the J end by 0 bases, with 8 bases between. Germline CDR1 reads WNHNN; CDR2 reads SYGVQD (reference sequence). The CDR3 coding sequence is TGCGCCAGCAGTGAGTCGGCCATGCCGAACACCGGGGAGCTGTTTTTT. It codes for CASSESAMPNTGELFF.

This chain uses TRBV6-6 with TRBJ1-2; D is possibly TRBD1 (6 bases). The germline V and J ends were trimmed by 8 bases and 2 bases, with 15 bases remaining between them. Germline assignment: CDR1 MNHNY and CDR2 SVGAGI (reference sequence). The CDR3 totals 14 residues. The CDR3 region is CASRSQGMNYGYTF. The CDR3 coding sequence is TGTGCCAGCCGCAGTCAGGGGATGAACTATGGCTACACCTTC.

The rearrangement uses TRBV20-1 and TRBJ2-5, with unresolved D. CDR1 DFQATT and CDR2 SNEGSKA come from the germline V gene (reference sequence). CDR3 length equals 10 residues. V was shortened by 6 bases and J by 7 bases, with 9 bases between the two germline ends. CDR3 amino acids: CSAAKRTQYF. CDR3 nucleotide sequence: TGCAGTGCCGCGAAGAGGACCCAGTACTTC.

The chain has TRBV7-3 and TRBJ2-1; possibly TRBD1 or TRBD2 for D (5 bases each). Germline CDR1 is SGHTA and CDR2 is FQGTGA. Trimming left V 5 bases short and J 2 bases short, with 7 bases between. The CDR3 contains 13 residues. CDR3 bases: TGTGCCAGCAGCCGAGGGGCCTACAATGAGCAGTTCTTC. It translates to CASSRGAYNEQFF.

This clone was seen a handful of times. This chain joins TRBV29-1 and TRBJ1-4; 7 nucleotides agree with TRBD1. CDR1 SQVTM and CDR2 ANQGSEA come from the germline V gene. With V trimmed by 7 bases and J by 5 bases, 4 bases remained unmatched. The CDR3 covers 12 residues. The chain's CDR3 is CSGGTANEKLFF. The CDR3 bases are TGCAGCGGCGGGACAGCAAATGAAAAACTGTTTTTT.

The J gene is TRBJ2-1, the V gene TRBV11-3, with TRBD2 matching 10 bases. The V gene's germline CDR1 is SGHNT and CDR2 YENEEA. The CDR3 consists of 15 residues. Trimming took 5 bases from V and 3 from J; bases not matched to a gene: 4. As DNA, the CDR3 is TGTGCCAGCAGCACTTCTAGCGGGAGCTACAATGAGCAGTTCTTC. As protein: CASSTSSGSYNEQFF.

The rearrangement uses TRBV6-4 and TRBJ2-2; the D is unclear. Trimming left V 2 bases short and J 4 bases short, with 8 bases between. This CDR3 has 14 residues. Germline lookup yields CDR1 MRHNA and CDR2 SNTAGT. The DNA of the CDR3 is TGTGCCAGCAGTGACGATACAGCCACCGGGGAGCTGTTTTTT. Residues: CASSDDTATGELFF.

This clone was seen only once. This chain joins TRBV4-1 and TRBJ2-7; 10 bases agree with TRBD2. Per the germline V gene, CDR1 is MGHRA and CDR2 is YSYEKL. V shed 2 bases and J 3 bases; nucleotides not matched to a gene: 4. There are 15 residues in the CDR3. CDR3 region: CASSQIAGGDYEQYF. For the CDR3, the DNA is TGCGCCAGCAGCCAAATAGCGGGAGGCGACTACGAGCAGTACTTC.

This clone was picked up one time. The CDR3 region has the DNA TGTGCCAGCAGCTTAGTTCGCGGGAGGAGAGACGAGCAGTACTTC. Residues: CASSLVRGRRDEQYF. V is TRBV11-2 and J is TRBJ2-7; TRBD2 aligns across 8 bases. CDR3 size: 15 residues. Germline lookup yields CDR1 SGHAT and CDR2 FQNNGV. V lost 1 base, J lost 5 bases, and 7 bases stayed unmatched.

The chain links TRBV30 to TRBJ2-3; no clear D gene. The CDR3 length is 12 residues. Germline V CDR1 and CDR2: GTSNPN, SVGIG (reference sequence). Trimming pared 0 bases from V and 6 bases from J, leaving 7 bases between. The CDR3 DNA sequence: TGTGCCTGGAGTGTAACATTTGATACGCAGTATTTT. Protein product: CAWSVTFDTQYF.

The genes are TRBV28 and TRBJ2-7; possible D gene TRBD1, 6 bases. CDR1 is MDHEN, CDR2 SYDVKM, per germline. V lost 3 bases and J 1 base, leaving 10 bases between the germline ends. The length of the CDR3 is 14 residues. The CDR3 is CASSLAGESYEQYF. In DNA, the CDR3 is TGTGCCAGCAGTTTGGCAGGGGAGTCCTACGAGCAGTACTTC.

Turning to this clone: One junction end disagrees with the germline gene, perhaps due to a read error. This chain connects TRBV7-7 to TRBJ2-3; D is perhaps TRBD2 (6 bases). The CDR3 length is 12 residues. CDR1 is SSHAT, CDR2 FNYEAQ, per germline (reference sequence). CDR3: CASSPGGDTQYF. CDR3 coding DNA: TGTGCTAGCAGTCCCGGAGGGGATACGCAGTATTTT.

Of note for this clone: This specimen includes other DNA sequences encoding the same CDR3. V is TRBV5-1 and J is TRBJ2-7; D uncertain. The CDR3 runs to 11 residues. The germline CDR1 and CDR2 sequences are SGHRS and YFSETQ. V lost 4 bases to trimming and J lost 0 bases, with 2 bases between them. CDR3 in amino acids: CASSTSYEQYF. Here the CDR3 DNA reads TGCGCCAGCAGCACCTCCTACGAGCAGTACTTC.

The V call is TRBV9, the J call TRBJ2-1; 8 bases are shared with TRBD2. V lost 0 bases to trimming and J lost 8 bases; unmatched junction nucleotides: 4. The germline V gene has CDR1 SGDLS and CDR2 YYNGEE. This CDR3 comprises 14 residues. The CDR3 nucleotides are TGTGCCAGCAGCGTAGCGGGAGGGTTCGATGAGCAGTTCTTC. Encoded protein: CASSVAGGFDEQFF. Using reference TRBV9 and TRBJ2-1 for the parts outside the CDR3, the full variable domain is DSGVTQTPKHLITATGQRVTLRCSPRSGDLSVYWYQQSLDQGLQFLIQYYNGEERAKGNILERFSAQQFPDLHSELNLSSLELGDSALYFCASSVAGGFDEQFFGPGTRLTVL.

The gene calls are TRBV6-5 and TRBJ1-3; weak D call: TRBD1 (5 bases). Germline V CDR1 and CDR2: MNHEY, SVGAGI. Trimming stripped 4 bases from V and 9 bases from J, with 13 bases between. The CDR3 has 13 amino acids. The CDR3 loop reads CASSSPGEGTIYF. The CDR3 bases are TGTGCCAGCAGTTCCCCGGGGGAAGGCACCATATATTTT.

This rearrangement joins TRBV29-1 to TRBJ1-1; possibly TRBD1 for D (6 bases). With 7 bases removed from V and 0 bases from J, the gap between germline ends came to 12 bases. Germline V gives CDR1 SQVTM, CDR2 ANQGSEA. The CDR3 extends over 13 amino acids. CDR3 loop: CSEDRDMNTEAFF. In DNA form, the CDR3 reads TGCAGCGAGGACAGAGACATGAACACTGAAGCTTTCTTT.

This clone has only a few counts. V and J are TRBV19 and TRBJ2-3; D is perhaps TRBD2 (6 bases). Trimming shortened V by 3 bases and J by 4 bases, and 8 bases separated the two germline ends. This CDR3 spans 13 amino acids. Germline V CDR1 and CDR2: LNHDA, SQIVND (reference sequence). The CDR3 sequence is CASSIPGADTQYF. The CDR3 DNA follows: TGTGCCAGTAGTATCCCGGGGGCAGATACGCAGTATTTT.

The chain employs TRBV28 and TRBJ2-1; 9 nucleotides line up with TRBD2. The V gene end was trimmed by 3 bases and the J gene end by 1 base; junction bases not matched to a gene: 4. The CDR3 runs 16 residues. The V gene's germline CDR1 is MDHEN and CDR2 SYDVKM. CDR3 residues: CASSFSLAGSYNEQFF. CDR3 coding DNA: TGTGCCAGCAGTTTTTCCCTAGCGGGGTCCTACAATGAGCAGTTCTTC.

CDR3 region: CSPPPGGSQETQYF. CDR3 in DNA: TGCAGCCCACCCCCCGGGGGATCCCAAGAGACCCAGTACTTC. V and J are TRBV29-1 and TRBJ2-5; weak D call: TRBD2 (6 bases). This CDR3 region has 14 residues. Germline V gives CDR1 SQVTM, CDR2 ANQGSEA. Trimming removed 8 bases at V and 1 base at J, with 17 bases between.

The chain links TRBV15 to TRBJ1-5; D not certain. The germline gives CDR1 LNHNV, CDR2 YYDKDF (reference sequence). The germline V and J ends were trimmed by 5 bases and 3 bases, with 14 bases remaining between them. The CDR3 is 15 residues long. CDR3 region: CATSSEGRYNQPQHF. As DNA, the CDR3 is TGTGCCACCAGCTCCGAAGGTCGGTACAATCAGCCCCAGCATTTT. Combining the CDR3 with reference TRBV15 and TRBJ1-5 gives the whole variable domain DAMVIQNPRYQVTQFGKPVTLSCSQTLNHNVMYWYQQKSSQAPKLLFHYYDKDFNNEADTPDNFQSRRPNTSFCFLDIRSPGLGDTAMYLCATSSEGRYNQPQHFGDGTRLSIL.

V gene TRBV29-1 combines with J gene TRBJ2-5, with D perhaps matching TRBD2 (6 bases). The germline gives CDR1 SQVTM, CDR2 ANQGSEA. V shed 4 bases and J shed 4 bases, with 13 bases lying between them. The CDR3 extends over 13 amino acids. The CDR3, as DNA: TGCAGCGTTGGGACTAACGGGGGAGAGACCCAGTACTTC. Residues: CSVGTNGGETQYF.